The 14 T cell receptor beta chains listed next were all sequenced from one sample in a study of regulatory T cells in long-lasting Graves disease (dated by TCRdb to the early 2020s). The method was multiplex PCR. TCRdb names Illumina HiSeq 4000 as the instrument used. TCR beta libraries were built with iRepertoire HTBI primers and Arm-PCR amplification of CDR3 regions. Starting from the raw public reads, TCRdb applied fastp trimming at Q25, assembled clones with MiXCR and retained in-frame beta chains. Records with the same CDR3 protein are collapsed into one entry carrying the most frequent genes and DNA. Here the sample has 400,000 to 500,000 distinct CDR3 sequences; 16% occur a single time. The ten largest clonotypes hold about 10% of the sample. The time point label on this specimen signifies: newly diagnosed GD, antithyroid drugs for less than 3 months. For both TCR sequencing and RNA sequencing, RNA was extracted from PBMCs using TRIzol.

In addition, the sample was reused for a study of T cells in Graves' hyperthyroidism and ophthalmopathy.

This specimen was peripheral blood mononuclear cells (PBMCs), taken at new diagnosis, from a patient treated with antithyroid drugs. These receptors originate from a woman aged 25 to 45 with Graves disease. Donor details come from another sample of the same person, matched by shared clones.

The table lists this clonotype with many counts. The chain couples TRBV9 to TRBJ1-3, with a weak D call TRBD1 (5 bases). CDR1 is SGDLS, CDR2 YYNGEE, per germline. This CDR3 contains 16 residues. V was pared by 0 bases and J by 0 bases, with 10 bases between. CDR3 bases: TGTGCCAGCAGCGTAGAAGAGGGGTACTCTGGAAACACCATATATTTT. Its protein product is CASSVEEGYSGNTIYF.

The rearrangement joins TRBV20-1 to TRBJ2-7; D is tentatively TRBD1 or TRBD2 (5 bases each). The CDR3 covers 13 residues. V lost 6 bases, J lost 3 bases, and 15 bases lay in between. Per the germline V gene, CDR1 is DFQATT and CDR2 is SNEGSKA (reference sequence). The CDR3 spells CSAPPGRGYEQYF. The CDR3 nucleotides are TGCAGTGCCCCTCCGGGACGGGGCTACGAGCAGTACTTC.

This clonotype has a handful of counts. This chain joins TRBV20-1 and TRBJ2-7; 10 nucleotides match TRBD2. The V segment lost 5 bases and the J segment 6 bases; nucleotides outside the gene matches: 19. This CDR3 has 17 amino acids. Germline CDR1 reads DFQATT; CDR2 reads SNEGSKA (reference sequence). CDR3 sequence (DNA): TGCAGTGCTCGTAGCCGTAGTTCTAGCGGGGGTTCCGGCGAGCAGTACTTC. As protein: CSARSRSSSGGSGEQYF.

This clonotype showed up many times. The V call is TRBV7-2, the J call TRBJ2-3; D gene ambiguous. Germline loops: CDR1 SGHTA, CDR2 FQGNSA. Deletions cut 3 bases from V and 0 bases from J, with 7 bases between. The CDR3 is 14 residues long. CDR3 sequence (DNA): TGTGCCAGCAGCTTTTACGCTAGCACAGATACGCAGTATTTT. The encoded protein is CASSFYASTDTQYF.

This clonotype was picked up many times. The rearrangement joins TRBV28 to TRBJ2-5; 8 bases are a match to TRBD1. The J call may be faulty, since TRBJ2-1 better matches the DNA end. This CDR3 has 15 amino acids. Germline V gene sequence: CDR1 MDHEN, CDR2 SYDVKM. The CDR3 reads CASSLPGTGFNEQFF. In DNA form, the CDR3 reads TGTGCCAGCTCCCTCCCCGGGACAGGTTTTAATGAGCAGTTCTTC.

The CDR3 DNA is TGCGCCAGCAGCCAAACTAGCGGGGTCCCCTCCTACGAGCAGTACTTC. Encoded protein: CASSQTSGVPSYEQYF. V usage is TRBV4-1 and J usage is TRBJ2-7, with 10 positions matching TRBD2. The J segment lost 0 bases and the V segment lost 2 bases, leaving 4 bases of the junction unmatched. The CDR3 length is 16 residues. CDR1 is MGHRA and CDR2 is YSYEKL in the germline V gene.

This clonotype was counted between two and nine times. The rearrangement joins TRBV10-3 to TRBJ1-5, with TRBD1 as a possible D gene (6 bases). This CDR3 has 13 residues. Trimming left V 5 bases short and J 6 bases short, with 11 bases between. Germline V gives CDR1 ENHRY, CDR2 SYGVKD. CDR3 in DNA: TGTGCCATCAGTCAGGGGAAGGGTCAGCCCCAGCATTTT. This translates into CAISQGKGQPQHF.

This clonotype was observed many times. CDR3 DNA: TGTGCCAGCAGCTTAGGACTAGCGGACACAGATACGCAGTATTTT. Amino acids: CASSLGLADTDTQYF. V and J are TRBV7-3 and TRBJ2-3; 10 bases are a match to TRBD2. Germline-derived CDR1 and CDR2 are SGHTA and FQGTGA. The CDR3 is 15 residues long. Trimming cost V 2 bases and J 2 bases; bases outside gene matches: 1. The complete variable domain, with remaining parts taken from reference TRBV7-3 and TRBJ2-3, reads GAGVSQTPSNKVTEKGKYVELRCDPISGHTALYWYRQSLGQGPEFLIYFQGTGAADDSGLPNDRFFAVRPEGSVSTLKIQRTERGDSAVYLCASSLGLADTDTQYFGPGTRLTVL.

At least ten counts were recorded for this clonotype. The chain recombines TRBV5-1 with TRBJ2-7, with D maybe TRBD2 (6 bases). Trimming cost V 3 bases and J 5 bases, with 24 bases left between them. This CDR3 comprises 17 residues. The germline CDR1 and CDR2 sequences are SGHRS and YFSETQ. CDR3 loop: CASSSTTGTSLPHEQYF. Written as DNA, the CDR3 is TGCGCCAGCAGCTCGACCACCGGGACTTCTTTGCCCCACGAGCAGTACTTC. The full variable domain, completed using reference TRBV5-1 and TRBJ2-7, is KAGVTQTPRYLIKTRGQQVTLSCSPISGHRSVSWYQQTPGQGLQFLFEYFSETQRNKGNFPGRFSGRQFSNSRSEMNVSTLELGDSALYLCASSSTTGTSLPHEQYFGPGTRLTVT.

This clonotype was seen many times. The chain uses TRBV11-2 and TRBJ2-1, with D possibly matching TRBD1 (5 bases). Germline CDR1 and CDR2: SGHAT and FQNNGV. There are 17 residues in the CDR3. Trimming took off 5 bases at V and 10 bases at J, with 27 bases between the two ends. CDR3 amino acids: CASSPRQTGRGNIEQFF. The DNA for the CDR3 is TGTGCCAGCAGCCCCCGACAAACAGGCCGAGGCAATATCGAGCAGTTCTTC.

This clonotype was counted between two and nine times. This chain uses TRBV6-2 or TRBV6-3 with TRBJ1-5; 7 bases are a match to TRBD1. Germline V gives CDR1 MNHEY, CDR2 SVGEGT. J was trimmed by 0 bases and V by 0 bases; bases with no gene match: 2. The CDR3 sequence is 16 residues long. The DNA for the CDR3 is TGTGCCAGCAGTTACTCGGGACAGAATAGCAATCAGCCCCAGCATTTT. Translated: CASSYSGQNSNQPQHF.

At least ten counts were recorded for this clonotype. This chain uses TRBV20-1 with TRBJ2-3, with D possibly being TRBD2 (6 bases). Germline CDR1 reads DFQATT; CDR2 reads SNEGSKA (reference sequence). The CDR3 length is 15 residues. Between the trimmed V and J ends, which lost 3 bases and 0 bases, there was a span of 13 bases. CDR3: CSASGSGASTDTQYF. As DNA, the CDR3 is TGCAGTGCTAGCGGGAGTGGGGCTAGCACAGATACGCAGTATTTT.

This clonotype was counted many times. The J gene is TRBJ2-3, the V gene TRBV13; 7 nucleotides agree with TRBD2. There are 17 residues in the CDR3. The V and J ends lost 4 bases and 2 bases, in that order; junction bases with no gene match: 12. The V gene's germline CDR1 is PRHDT and CDR2 FYEKMQ (reference sequence). CDR3 sequence (DNA): TGTGCCAGCAGCTCCCTCGAAGCGGGACGGTACACAGATACGCAGTATTTT. This codes for CASSSLEAGRYTDTQYF.

Ten or more counts support this clonotype. The chain is built from TRBV20-1 and TRBJ2-1; no reliable D call. Germline CDR1 reads DFQATT; CDR2 reads SNEGSKA (reference sequence). The V and J ends lost 3 bases and 9 bases respectively, with 15 bases between them. The CDR3 spans 13 residues. As DNA, the CDR3 is TGCAGTGCTAGTTACCGCCGAACGGGTGAGCAGTTCTTC. This encodes CSASYRRTGEQFF.